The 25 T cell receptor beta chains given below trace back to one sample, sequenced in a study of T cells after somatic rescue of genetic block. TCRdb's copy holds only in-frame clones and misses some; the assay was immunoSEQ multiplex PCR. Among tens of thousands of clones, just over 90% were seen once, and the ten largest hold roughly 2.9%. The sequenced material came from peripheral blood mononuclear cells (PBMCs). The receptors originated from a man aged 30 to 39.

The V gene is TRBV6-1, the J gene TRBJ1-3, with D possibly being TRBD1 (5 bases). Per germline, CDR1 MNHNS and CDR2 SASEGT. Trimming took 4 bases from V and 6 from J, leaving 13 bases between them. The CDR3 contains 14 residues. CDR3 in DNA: TGTGCCAGCAGTGTATCCGAAGGGGTAAACACCATATATTTT. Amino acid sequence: CASSVSEGVNTIYF.

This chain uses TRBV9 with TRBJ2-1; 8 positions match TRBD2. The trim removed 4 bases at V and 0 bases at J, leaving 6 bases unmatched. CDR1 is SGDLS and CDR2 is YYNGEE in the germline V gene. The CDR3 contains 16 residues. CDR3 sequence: CASSNGLASSYNEQFF. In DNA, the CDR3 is TGTGCCAGCAGCAATGGACTAGCCTCCTCCTACAATGAGCAGTTCTTC.

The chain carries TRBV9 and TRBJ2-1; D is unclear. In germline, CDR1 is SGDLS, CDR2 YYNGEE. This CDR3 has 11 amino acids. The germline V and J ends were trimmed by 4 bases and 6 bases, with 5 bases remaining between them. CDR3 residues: CASSQLNEQFF. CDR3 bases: TGTGCCAGCAGCCAGCTCAATGAGCAGTTCTTC.

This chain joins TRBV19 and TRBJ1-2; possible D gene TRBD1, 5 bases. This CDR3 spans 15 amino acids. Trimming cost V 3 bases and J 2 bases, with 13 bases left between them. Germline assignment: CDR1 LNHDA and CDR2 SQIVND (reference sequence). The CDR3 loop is CASSMEGRVNYGYTF. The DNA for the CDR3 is TGTGCCAGTAGTATGGAGGGCAGGGTCAACTATGGCTACACCTTC.

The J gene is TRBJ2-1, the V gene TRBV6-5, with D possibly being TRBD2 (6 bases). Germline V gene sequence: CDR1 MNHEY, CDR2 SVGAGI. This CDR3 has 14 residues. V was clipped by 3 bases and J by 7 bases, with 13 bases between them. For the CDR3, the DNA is TGTGCCAGCAGTTATTTACGGGAGAGGAATGAGCAGTTCTTC. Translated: CASSYLRERNEQFF.

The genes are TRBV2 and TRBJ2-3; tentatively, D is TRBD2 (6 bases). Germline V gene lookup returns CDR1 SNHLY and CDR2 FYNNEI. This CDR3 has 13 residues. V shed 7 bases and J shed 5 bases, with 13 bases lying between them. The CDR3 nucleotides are TGTGCCAGCATCCCTATGGGGGGAGATACGCAGTATTTT. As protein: CASIPMGGDTQYF.

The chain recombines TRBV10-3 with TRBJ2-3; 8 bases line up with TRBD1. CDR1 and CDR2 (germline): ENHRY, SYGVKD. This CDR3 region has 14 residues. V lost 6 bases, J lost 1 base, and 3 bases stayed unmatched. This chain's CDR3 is CAIRPQGGTDTQYF. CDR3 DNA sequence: TGTGCCATCAGACCACAGGGGGGCACAGATACGCAGTATTTT.

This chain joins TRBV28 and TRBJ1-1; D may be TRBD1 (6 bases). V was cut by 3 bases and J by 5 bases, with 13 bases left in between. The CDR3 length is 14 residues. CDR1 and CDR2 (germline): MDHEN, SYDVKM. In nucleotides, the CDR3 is TGTGCCAGCAGTTTCTTTCGAGGGGGAACTGAAGCTTTCTTT. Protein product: CASSFFRGGTEAFF.

This chain's CDR3 is CASSLLQGPNYGYTF. CDR3 bases: TGCGCCAGCAGCTTGTTGCAGGGACCTAACTATGGCTACACCTTC. J is TRBJ1-2 and V is TRBV5-1; D perhaps matches TRBD1 (5 bases). The CDR3 is 15 residues long. V shed 1 base and J shed 0 bases, with 10 bases lying between them. Germline V CDR1 and CDR2: SGHRS, YFSETQ.

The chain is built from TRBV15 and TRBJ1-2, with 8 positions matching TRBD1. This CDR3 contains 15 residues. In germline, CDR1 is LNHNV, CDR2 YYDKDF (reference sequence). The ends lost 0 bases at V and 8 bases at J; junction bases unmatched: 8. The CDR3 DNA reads TGTGCCACCAGCAGAGACCTAGGGACAGGAGGAGGCTACACCTTC. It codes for CATSRDLGTGGGYTF.

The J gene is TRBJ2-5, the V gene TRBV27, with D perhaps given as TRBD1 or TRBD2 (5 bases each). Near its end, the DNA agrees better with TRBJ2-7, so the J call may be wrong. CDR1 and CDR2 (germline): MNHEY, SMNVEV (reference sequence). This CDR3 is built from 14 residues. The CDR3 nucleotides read TGTGCCAGCAGCCGCCGGGACGGACCCTACGAGCAGTACTTC. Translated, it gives CASSRRDGPYEQYF.

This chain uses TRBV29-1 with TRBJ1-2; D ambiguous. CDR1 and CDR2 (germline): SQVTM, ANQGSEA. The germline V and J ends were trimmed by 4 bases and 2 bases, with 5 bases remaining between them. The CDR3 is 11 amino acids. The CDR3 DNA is TGCAGCGTTGCCGAAAACTATGGCTACACCTTC. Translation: CSVAENYGYTF.

CDR3 nucleotide sequence: TGCGCCAGCAGCTCCAACAGGCGCAACACTGAAGCTTTCTTT. Amino acids: CASSSNRRNTEAFF. The chain uses TRBV5-1 and TRBJ1-1; perhaps TRBD1 as D (5 bases). This CDR3 is built from 14 residues. Germline CDR1 and CDR2: SGHRS and YFSETQ. V lost 3 bases and J 2 bases, leaving 11 bases between the germline ends.

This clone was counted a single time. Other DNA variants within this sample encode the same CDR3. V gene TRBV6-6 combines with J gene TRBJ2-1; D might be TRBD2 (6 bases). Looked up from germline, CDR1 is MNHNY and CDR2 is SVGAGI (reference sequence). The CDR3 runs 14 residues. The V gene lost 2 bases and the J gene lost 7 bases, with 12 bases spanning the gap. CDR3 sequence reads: CASSYVRERNEQFF. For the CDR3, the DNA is TGTGCCAGCAGTTACGTACGGGAGCGGAATGAGCAGTTCTTC.

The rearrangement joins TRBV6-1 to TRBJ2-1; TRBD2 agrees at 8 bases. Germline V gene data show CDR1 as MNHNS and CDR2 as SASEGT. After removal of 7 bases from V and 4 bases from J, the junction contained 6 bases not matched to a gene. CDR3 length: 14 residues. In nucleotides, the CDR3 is TGTGCCAGCACCGCGGGAGGCCCTTACAATGAGCAGTTCTTC. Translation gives CASTAGGPYNEQFF.

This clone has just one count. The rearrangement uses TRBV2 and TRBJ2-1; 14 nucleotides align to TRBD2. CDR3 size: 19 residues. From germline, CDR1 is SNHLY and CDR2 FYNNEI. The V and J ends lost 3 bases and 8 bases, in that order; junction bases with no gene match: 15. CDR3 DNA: TGTGCCAGCAGTGATTCTGGACTAGCGGGGGGCCGGGGATTTGATGAGCAGTTCTTC. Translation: CASSDSGLAGGRGFDEQFF.

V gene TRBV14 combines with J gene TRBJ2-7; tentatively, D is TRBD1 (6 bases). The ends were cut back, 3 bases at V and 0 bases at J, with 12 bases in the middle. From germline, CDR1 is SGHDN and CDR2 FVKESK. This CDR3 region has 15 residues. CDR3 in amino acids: CASSQTQGGSYEQYF. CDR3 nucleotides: TGTGCCAGCAGCCAGACACAGGGCGGCTCCTACGAGCAGTACTTC.

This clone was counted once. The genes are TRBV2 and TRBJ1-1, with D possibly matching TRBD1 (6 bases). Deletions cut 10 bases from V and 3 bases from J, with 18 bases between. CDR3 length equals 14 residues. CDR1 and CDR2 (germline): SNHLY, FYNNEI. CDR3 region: CAITGTGRDTEAFF. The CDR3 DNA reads TGTGCCATTACAGGGACGGGGAGAGACACTGAAGCTTTCTTT.

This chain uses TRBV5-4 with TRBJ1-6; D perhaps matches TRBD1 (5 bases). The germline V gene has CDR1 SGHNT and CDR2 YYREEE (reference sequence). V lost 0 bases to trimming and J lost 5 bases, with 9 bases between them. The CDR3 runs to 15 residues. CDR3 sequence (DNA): TGTGCCAGCAGCTTGGTTCCAGGGAATAATTCACCCCTCCACTTT. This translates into CASSLVPGNNSPLHF.

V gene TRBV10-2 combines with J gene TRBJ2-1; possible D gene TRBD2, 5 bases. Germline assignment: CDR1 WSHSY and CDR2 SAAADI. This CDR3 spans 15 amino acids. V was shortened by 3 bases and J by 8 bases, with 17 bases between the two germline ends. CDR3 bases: TGCGCCAGCAGTGAACGAGGGTTAGGGAGAGATGAGCAGTTCTTC. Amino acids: CASSERGLGRDEQFF.

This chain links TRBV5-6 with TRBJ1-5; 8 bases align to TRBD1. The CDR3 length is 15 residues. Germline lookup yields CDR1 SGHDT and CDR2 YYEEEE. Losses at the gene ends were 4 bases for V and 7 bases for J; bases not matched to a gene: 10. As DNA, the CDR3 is TGTGCCAGCAGCCTACGGACAGGGAACGGACAGCCCCAGCATTTT. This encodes CASSLRTGNGQPQHF.

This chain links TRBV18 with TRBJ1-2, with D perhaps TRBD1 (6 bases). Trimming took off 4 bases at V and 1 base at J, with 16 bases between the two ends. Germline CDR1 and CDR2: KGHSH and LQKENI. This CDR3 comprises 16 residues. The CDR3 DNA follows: TGTGCCAGCTCACTATTTTCGGACAGTAGTAACTATGGCTACACCTTC. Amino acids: CASSLFSDSSNYGYTF.

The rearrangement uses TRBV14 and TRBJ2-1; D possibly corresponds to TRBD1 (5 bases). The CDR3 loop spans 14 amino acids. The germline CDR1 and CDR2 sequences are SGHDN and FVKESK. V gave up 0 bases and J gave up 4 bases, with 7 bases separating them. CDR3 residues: CASSQEGVYNEQFF. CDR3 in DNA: TGTGCCAGCAGCCAAGAAGGGGTTTACAATGAGCAGTTCTTC.

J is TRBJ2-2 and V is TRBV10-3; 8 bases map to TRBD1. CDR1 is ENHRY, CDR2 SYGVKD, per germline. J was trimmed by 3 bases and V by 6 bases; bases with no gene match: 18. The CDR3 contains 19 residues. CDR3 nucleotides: TGTGCCATCAGCAGGGTCCAGGGGGCGGAAAGTTTGTACACCGGGGAGCTGTTTTTT. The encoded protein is CAISRVQGAESLYTGELFF.

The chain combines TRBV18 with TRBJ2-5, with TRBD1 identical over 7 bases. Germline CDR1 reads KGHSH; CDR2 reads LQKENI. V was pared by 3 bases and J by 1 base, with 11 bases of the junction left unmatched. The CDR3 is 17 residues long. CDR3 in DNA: TGTGCCAGCTCACCGAACCCCCCGGGACAGATCCAAGAGACCCAGTACTTC. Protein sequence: CASSPNPPGQIQETQYF.